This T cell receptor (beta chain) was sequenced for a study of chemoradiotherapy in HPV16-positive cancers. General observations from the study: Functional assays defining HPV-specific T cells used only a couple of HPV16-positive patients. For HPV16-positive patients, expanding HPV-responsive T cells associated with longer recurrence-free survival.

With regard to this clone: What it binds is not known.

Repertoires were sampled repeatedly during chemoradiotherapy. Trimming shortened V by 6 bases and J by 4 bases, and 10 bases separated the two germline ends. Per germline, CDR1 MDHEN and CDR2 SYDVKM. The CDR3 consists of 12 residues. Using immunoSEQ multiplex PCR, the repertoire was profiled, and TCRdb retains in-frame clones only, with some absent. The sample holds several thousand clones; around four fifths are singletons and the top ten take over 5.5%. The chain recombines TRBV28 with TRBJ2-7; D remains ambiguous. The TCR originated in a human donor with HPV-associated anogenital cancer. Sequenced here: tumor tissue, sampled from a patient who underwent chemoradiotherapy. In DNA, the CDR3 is TGTGCCAGCAGAGGCAATCGGTACGAGCAGTACTTC. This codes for CASRGNRYEQYF.